This T cell receptor (beta chain) was obtained from a study of blood T cell repertoires in COVID-19. Study summary: The cDNA or gDNA used as material had been derived from T cells, B-cell-depleted T cells, or PBMCs.

Assay used: immunoSEQ multiplex PCR; TCRdb lists only in-frame clones, some missing. The sample has about 120,000 clones; 80% are singletons. V shed 0 bases and J shed 4 bases, with 4 bases lying between them. CDR3 size: 13 residues. Germline lookup yields CDR1 SGHTA and CDR2 FQGTGA. The sample taken for sequencing was peripheral blood. The chain employs TRBV7-3 and TRBJ2-1; D unclear. This TCR came from a man aged 60-69 years with active or convalescent COVID-19. CDR3 DNA sequence: TGTGCCAGCAGCTTAACTGCGTACAATGAGCAGTTCTTC. As protein: CASSLTAYNEQFF. The whole variable domain, filled in from reference TRBV7-3 and TRBJ2-1, reads GAGVSQTPSNKVTEKGKYVELRCDPISGHTALYWYRQSLGQGPEFLIYFQGTGAADDSGLPNDRFFAVRPEGSVSTLKIQRTERGDSAVYLCASSLTAYNEQFFGPGTRLTVL.